The 26 T cell receptor beta chains presented below share a single source sample, sequenced in a study of T cells in localized non-small cell lung cancer. Sequencing was performed with immunoSEQ multiplex PCR; in TCRdb, only in-frame clones are kept and a portion is missing. The sample carries 55,000 or so clones, 80% recorded once. Sequenced material: PBMCs, taken before any cancer treatment. Every receptor here comes from a woman aged 35 to 70 with stage II lung adenocarcinoma.

The CDR3 DNA is TGCGCCAGCAGCTTACAGGGAAACACTGAAGCTTTCTTT. It encodes CASSLQGNTEAFF. This rearrangement joins TRBV5-1 to TRBJ1-1; a weak D match, TRBD1 (6 bases). Trimming pared 2 bases from V and 2 bases from J, leaving 7 bases between. Germline V gene sequence: CDR1 SGHRS, CDR2 YFSETQ. This CDR3 spans 13 amino acids.

This chain links TRBV14 with TRBJ1-1; D not resolved. CDR1 is SGHDN and CDR2 is FVKESK in the germline V gene. The CDR3 has 15 residues. V dropped 1 base and J dropped 1 base, with 10 bases sitting between them. The CDR3 region is CASSQAGRGNTEAFF. CDR3 sequence (DNA): TGTGCCAGCAGCCAAGCCGGACGGGGGAACACTGAAGCTTTCTTT.

The genes are TRBV7-8 and TRBJ2-3; TRBD2 agrees at 9 bases. The CDR3 consists of 15 residues. After removal of 3 bases from V and 3 bases from J, the junction contained 4 bases not matched to a gene. Germline assignment: CDR1 SGHVS and CDR2 FQNEAQ. CDR3 nucleotides: TGTGCCAGCAGCTTGTTAGCGGGGGATACAGATACGCAGTATTTT. As protein: CASSLLAGDTDTQYF.

The rearrangement uses TRBV4-2 and TRBJ2-7, with 7 bases that match TRBD1. The V segment lost 0 bases and the J segment 5 bases; nucleotides outside the gene matches: 10. This CDR3 comprises 16 residues. CDR1 is LGHNA, CDR2 YNFKEQ, per germline. The chain's CDR3 is CASSQDQGTALNEQYF. Here the CDR3 DNA reads TGTGCCAGCAGCCAAGATCAAGGGACAGCTTTAAACGAGCAGTACTTC.

With respect to this clone: The same CDR3 arises from other DNA sequences in this sample as well. This chain joins TRBV7-9 and TRBJ1-2; TRBD1 is a possible D gene (5 bases). V gave up 3 bases and J gave up 6 bases, with 8 bases separating them. This CDR3 has 12 residues. CDR1 is SEHNR, CDR2 FQNEAQ, per germline (reference sequence). CDR3 in DNA: TGTGCCAGCAGCTTGGGGACGGATGGCTACACCTTC. Translated: CASSLGTDGYTF.

This clone was detected once. Just one base apart from a much larger clone, this may be a read error. The same CDR3 can be traced to other DNA sequences in this sample. The chain carries TRBV7-8 and TRBJ1-2; 8 bases fit TRBD1. Germline values: CDR1 SGHVS, CDR2 FQNEAQ. The CDR3 is made up of 15 amino acids. After removal of 3 bases from V and 5 bases from J, the junction contained 8 bases not matched to a gene. The CDR3 region has the DNA TGTGCCAGCAGCTTTAATCCTGGACAGGGTTATGGCTACACCTTC. Translated: CASSFNPGQGYGYTF.

This clone was detected once. The V call is TRBV27, the J call TRBJ1-1; D not certain. Germline loops: CDR1 MNHEY, CDR2 SMNVEV (reference sequence). This CDR3 is 14 amino acids long. Trimming pared 0 bases from V and 3 bases from J, leaving 8 bases between. The CDR3 DNA reads as TGTGCCAGCAGTTTATCAGGTCTTCACACTGAAGCTTTCTTT. Protein: CASSLSGLHTEAFF.

The V gene is TRBV7-3, the J gene TRBJ2-1, with 7 positions matching TRBD1. Germline assignment: CDR1 SGHTA and CDR2 FQGTGA. V trimming: 5 bases; J trimming: 3 bases; junction bases outside the gene matches: 10. The CDR3 has 16 amino acids. The CDR3 sequence is CASSPWGTADYNEQFF. In DNA, the CDR3 is TGTGCCAGCAGCCCCTGGGGGACAGCCGACTACAATGAGCAGTTCTTC.

This chain joins TRBV5-1 and TRBJ1-1; 7 nucleotides agree with TRBD1. Germline assignment: CDR1 SGHRS and CDR2 YFSETQ. V dropped 3 bases and J dropped 4; count of bases not matched to a gene: 3. This CDR3 contains 13 residues. The CDR3 reads CASSSQGTTEAFF. DNA for the CDR3: TGCGCCAGCAGCTCACAGGGGACCACTGAAGCTTTCTTT.

This chain joins TRBV7-9 and TRBJ2-1; a possible D gene is TRBD1 (6 bases). Germline CDR1 is SEHNR and CDR2 is FQNEAQ (reference sequence). V was clipped by 0 bases and J by 8 bases, with 20 bases between them. CDR3 length: 17 residues. CDR3 residues: CASSLALQGLLGDEQFF. CDR3 nucleotide sequence: TGTGCCAGCAGCTTAGCTCTACAGGGCTTGTTAGGGGATGAGCAGTTCTTC.

V usage is TRBV19 and J usage is TRBJ1-5; D remains unclear. Germline V CDR1 and CDR2: LNHDA, SQIVND (reference sequence). V was shortened by 3 bases and J by 3 bases, with 9 bases between the two germline ends. The CDR3 runs to 14 residues. The DNA of the CDR3 is TGTGCCAGTAGTATTGAGACCAACAATCAGCCCCAGCATTTT. This codes for CASSIETNNQPQHF.

The V call is TRBV2, the J call TRBJ2-3, with D unclear. Germline assignment: CDR1 SNHLY and CDR2 FYNNEI. Trimming removed 3 bases from V and 1 base from J, with 8 bases in between. The CDR3 is made up of 14 amino acids. The DNA for the CDR3 is TGTGCCAGCAGTGAGCAGGCGGGCACAGATACGCAGTATTTT. Protein product: CASSEQAGTDTQYF. Looking up the rest from reference TRBV2 and TRBJ2-3 gives the full variable domain: EPEVTQTPSHQVTQMGQEVILRCVPISNHLYFYWYRQILGQKVEFLVSFYNNEISEKSEIFDDQFSVERPDGSNFTLKIRSTKLEDSAMYFCASSEQAGTDTQYFGPGTRLTVL.

The CDR3, as DNA: TGTGCCAGCAGCTTAGATGTTACAGGGGGCCGGTATGAGCAGTTCTTC. It translates to CASSLDVTGGRYEQFF. The genes are TRBV11-2 and TRBJ2-1, with 9 bases identical to TRBD1. Germline V gene sequence: CDR1 SGHAT, CDR2 FQNNGV. J was trimmed by 8 bases and V by 0 bases; bases with no gene match: 8. The CDR3 has 16 residues.

The chain combines TRBV6-6 with TRBJ2-7, with 9 bases that match TRBD1. Germline trimming cut 6 bases from V and 4 bases from J; bases unmatched to any gene: 4. CDR3 length equals 13 residues. Germline CDR1 reads MNHNY; CDR2 reads SVGAGI (reference sequence). The CDR3 region has the DNA TGTGCCAGCAGGACGACAGGGGGGTACGAGCAGTACTTC. Protein product: CASRTTGGYEQYF.

V is TRBV14 and J is TRBJ2-7; 10 nucleotides match TRBD1. Germline loops: CDR1 SGHDN, CDR2 FVKESK. CDR3 length: 16 amino acids. Trimming at V came to 3 bases and at J to 0 bases, leaving 5 bases not matched to a gene. CDR3 region: CASSQPGQGTSYEQYF. The CDR3 DNA follows: TGTGCCAGCAGCCAGCCGGGACAGGGGACCTCCTACGAGCAGTACTTC.

The V call is TRBV27, the J call TRBJ1-2; perhaps TRBD1 as D (6 bases). CDR1 MNHEY and CDR2 SMNVEV come from the germline V gene (reference sequence). The length of the CDR3 is 14 residues. Between the trimmed V and J ends, which lost 6 bases and 5 bases, there was a span of 16 bases. The CDR3 reads CASRGGTKLYGYTF. The DNA for the CDR3 is TGTGCCAGCAGGGGGGGGACAAAACTTTATGGCTACACCTTC.

The rearrangement links TRBV23-1 to TRBJ2-1, with D unresolved. TRBV23-1 counts as an open reading frame of uncertain function. The CDR3 is 16 residues long. The ends were cut back, 4 bases at V and 3 bases at J, with 16 bases in the middle. CDR3 coding DNA: TGCGCCAGCAGTCTAGGATTCCTGGCGGTCTACAATGAGCAGTTCTTC. This codes for CASSLGFLAVYNEQFF.

The sample holds one count of this clone. One junction end does not reproduce the germline sequence, and a read error may be involved. V is TRBV7-2 and J is TRBJ1-4; D gene unclear. The CDR3 length is 8 residues. Germline V CDR1 and CDR2: SGHTA, FQGNSA. CDR3 in amino acids: CASPAGVF. Here the CDR3 DNA reads TGTGCCAGCCCCGCGGGAGTTTTT.

The chain joins TRBV19 to TRBJ1-5; D gene uncertain. V was clipped by 4 bases and J by 6 bases, with 4 bases between them. The CDR3 has 11 amino acids. Germline lookup yields CDR1 LNHDA and CDR2 SQIVND (reference sequence). CDR3 nucleotides: TGTGCCAGTAGTAAGGGTCAGCCCCAGCATTTT. It specifies CASSKGQPQHF.

The chain uses TRBV25-1 and TRBJ1-1; D remains ambiguous. This CDR3 region has 13 residues. Trimming removed 3 bases at V and 0 bases at J, with 5 bases between. CDR1 and CDR2 (germline): MGHDK, SYGVNS. This CDR3 is CASSDDLNTEAFF. Written as DNA, the CDR3 is TGTGCCAGCAGTGACGACTTGAACACTGAAGCTTTCTTT.

This clone came up a few times. This chain joins TRBV11-2 and TRBJ2-3, with D maybe TRBD2 (7 bases). Germline CDR1 SGHAT, CDR2 FQNNGV. V shed 5 bases and J shed 2 bases, with 17 bases lying between them. This CDR3 is built from 16 residues. The CDR3 loop reads CASSRGRGAYTDTQYF. The CDR3 nucleotides are TGTGCCAGCAGCCGGGGCCGGGGGGCCTACACAGATACGCAGTATTTT.

The rearrangement uses TRBV7-9 and TRBJ1-2; TRBD1 matches at 12 bases. CDR1 is SEHNR and CDR2 is FQNEAQ in the germline V gene (reference sequence). V lost 1 base to trimming and J lost 8 bases; unmatched junction nucleotides: 8. CDR3 size: 16 residues. CDR3 sequence reads: CASSLGGTGGAGGYTF. The CDR3 DNA is TGTGCCAGCAGCTTAGGAGGGACAGGGGGCGCGGGAGGCTACACCTTC.

This CDR3 is CASRGAAQETQYF. In DNA, the CDR3 is TGTGCCAGCAGAGGGGCAGCTCAAGAGACCCAGTACTTC. V is TRBV11-1 and J is TRBJ2-5, with a weak D call TRBD1 (5 bases). Looked up from germline, CDR1 is SGHAT and CDR2 is FQDESV (reference sequence). This CDR3 spans 13 amino acids. Trimming left V 6 bases short and J 2 bases short, with 10 bases between. The entire variable domain, with the rest obtained from reference TRBV11-1 and TRBJ2-5, is as follows: EAEVAQSPRYKITEKSQAVAFWCDPISGHATLYWYRQILGQGPELLVQFQDESVVDDSQLPKDRFSAERLKGVDSTLKIQPAELGDSAMYLCASRGAAQETQYFGPGTRLLVL.

V is TRBV4-2 and J is TRBJ2-6; D not certain. Germline values: CDR1 LGHNA, CDR2 YNFKEQ. CDR3 size: 19 residues. V lost 0 bases, J lost 0 bases, and 15 bases lay in between. CDR3 in DNA: TGTGCCAGCAGCCAAGATCTAGAAGAACAGTACTCTGGGGCCAACGTCCTGACTTTC. Translating it yields CASSQDLEEQYSGANVLTF.

This clone was counted once. The V and J genes are TRBV4-3 and TRBJ1-2; 9 bases agree with TRBD1. CDR1 and CDR2 (germline): LGHNA, YSLEER. The CDR3 covers 14 residues. With 2 bases clipped from V and 8 bases from J, the junction kept 6 bases outside the gene matches. CDR3 sequence (DNA): TGCGCCAGCAGCCAAAAGGGGACAGGGCAGGGCTACACCTTC. Translated, it gives CASSQKGTGQGYTF.

This chain links TRBV5-1 with TRBJ1-6, with a weak D call TRBD1 (5 bases). The CDR3 spans 13 residues. Trimming took off 5 bases at V and 6 bases at J, with 9 bases between the two ends. Germline V CDR1 and CDR2: SGHRS, YFSETQ. The CDR3 nucleotides are TGCGCCAGCAGGGGGCGGACTAATTCACCCCTCCACTTT. Encoded protein: CASRGRTNSPLHF.